Listed here are 23 T cell receptor beta chains from one sample, sequenced in a study of T cell responses to AZD1222 COVID-19 vaccine. Clones were read by immunoSEQ multiplex PCR, and TCRdb kept only the in-frame ones, dropping some. This sample has approximately 160,000 clones; roughly 89% occur once, and the top ten carry around 5.4%. The sequencing used peripheral blood, collected on day 0 of AZD1222 vaccination. Source of these receptors: an adult in good health.

This chain connects TRBV12-3 or TRBV12-4 to TRBJ1-5; D might be TRBD1 (6 bases). The CDR3 is 13 amino acids. Trimming shortened V by 7 bases and J by 5 bases, and 12 bases separated the two germline ends. The CDR3 loop reads CASTGQTDQPQHF. In nucleotides, the CDR3 is TGTGCCAGCACCGGACAGACTGATCAGCCCCAGCATTTT.

This clone was observed a few times. The V and J genes are TRBV7-9 and TRBJ2-2; no reliable D call. Looked up from germline, CDR1 is SEHNR and CDR2 is FQNEAQ (reference sequence). Trimming removed 3 bases from V and 3 bases from J, with 5 bases in between. The CDR3 extends over 13 amino acids. CDR3: CASSFPYTGELFF. The CDR3 nucleotides read TGTGCCAGCAGCTTCCCATACACCGGGGAGCTGTTTTTT.

The chain employs TRBV2 and TRBJ2-7; D unclear. The CDR3 totals 11 residues. Deletions cut 2 bases from V and 8 bases from J, with 7 bases between. Per germline, CDR1 SNHLY and CDR2 FYNNEI. This CDR3 reads CASSESPKQYF. CDR3 bases: TGTGCCAGCAGTGAATCACCCAAGCAGTACTTC.

The chain uses TRBV6-5 and TRBJ1-2; weak D call: TRBD1 (6 bases). The length of the CDR3 is 14 residues. CDR1 is MNHEY, CDR2 SVGAGI, per germline. The V and J ends lost 6 bases and 7 bases respectively, with 18 bases between them. CDR3 loop: CASSKGGGQVGYTF. Here the CDR3 DNA reads TGTGCCAGCAGCAAAGGGGGGGGGCAGGTTGGCTACACCTTC.

This chain connects TRBV20-1 to TRBJ1-2; D is ambiguous. The germline V gene has CDR1 DFQATT and CDR2 SNEGSKA (reference sequence). The CDR3 length is 10 residues. The CDR3 nucleotides read TGCAGCGGTGAGAACTATGGCTACACCTTC. Translated, it gives CSGENYGYTF.

The CDR3 DNA reads TGTGCCAGTAGTCCATTGACCCGGGGGTATAACTATGGCTACACCTTC. Its translation: CASSPLTRGYNYGYTF. This chain joins TRBV19 and TRBJ1-2; D is possibly TRBD1 (5 bases). Looked up from germline, CDR1 is LNHDA and CDR2 is SQIVND (reference sequence). Trimming removed 5 bases from V and 1 base from J, with 17 bases in between. The CDR3 runs to 16 residues.

This chain joins TRBV5-6 and TRBJ2-7, with D uncertain. V lost 0 bases to trimming and J lost 9 bases, with 16 bases between them. CDR3 length equals 14 residues. Germline V gives CDR1 SGHDT, CDR2 YYEEEE. Written as DNA, the CDR3 is TGTGCCAGCAGCTTGGGTAATAGTCGAACCACGCAGTACTTC. Protein product: CASSLGNSRTTQYF.

The chain carries TRBV12-3 or TRBV12-4 and TRBJ1-4, with unresolved D. The length of the CDR3 is 13 residues. The germline V and J ends were trimmed by 5 bases and 10 bases, with 14 bases remaining between them. The CDR3 coding sequence is TGTGCCAGCAGTCGAGACACCAGCGGAAAACTGTTTTTT. This translates into CASSRDTSGKLFF.

The chain employs TRBV15 and TRBJ1-1; D might be TRBD1 (5 bases). Trimming stripped 3 bases from V and 7 bases from J, with 18 bases between. Germline V gene sequence: CDR1 LNHNV, CDR2 YYDKDF (reference sequence). This CDR3 has 15 residues. The CDR3 sequence: CATSSPGTVFFEAFF. The CDR3 coding sequence is TGTGCCACCAGCAGTCCGGGGACGGTTTTTTTTGAAGCTTTCTTT.

The sample holds one count of this clone. CDR3 residues: CASSRQNTGELFF. Here the CDR3 DNA reads TGTGCCAGCAGCCGACAGAACACCGGGGAGCTGTTTTTT. V gene TRBV6-5 combines with J gene TRBJ2-2; D is unclear. Germline CDR1 and CDR2: MNHEY and SVGAGI. Trimming pared 6 bases from V and 1 base from J, leaving 6 bases between. The CDR3 is 13 residues long.

The count of this clone is one. The chain recombines TRBV6-5 with TRBJ1-5; possible D gene TRBD1, 5 bases. The V gene's germline CDR1 is MNHEY and CDR2 SVGAGI. V lost 10 bases and J lost 2, with 15 bases in between. The length of the CDR3 is 14 residues. The CDR3 DNA is TGTGCCACCCAAACGGGGGTGGGCAATCAGCCCCAGCATTTT. Its protein is CATQTGVGNQPQHF.

The table lists this clone with a count of one. The chain links TRBV6-5 to TRBJ2-2; D perhaps matches TRBD1 (5 bases). V lost 6 bases and J lost 1, with 9 bases in between. The CDR3 spans 14 residues. CDR1 is MNHEY and CDR2 is SVGAGI in the germline V gene. The CDR3 loop is CASRPTGNTGELFF. The CDR3 nucleotides read TGTGCCAGCAGACCCACAGGGAACACCGGGGAGCTGTTTTTT.

The V call is TRBV7-2, the J call TRBJ2-7, with D possibly being TRBD1 (5 bases). Germline V gene data show CDR1 as SGHTA and CDR2 as FQGNSA. This CDR3 has 14 amino acids. V dropped 5 bases and J dropped 1 base, with 12 bases sitting between them. DNA of the CDR3: TGTGCCAGCAGCCTCTGGCGACAGTCCTACGAGCAGTACTTC. Protein: CASSLWRQSYEQYF.

The chain recombines TRBV6-5 with TRBJ1-1, with TRBD1 as a possible D gene (6 bases). Germline V gene sequence: CDR1 MNHEY, CDR2 SVGAGI. V lost 8 bases to trimming and J lost 0 bases, with 13 bases between them. This CDR3 region has 14 residues. CDR3 sequence reads: CASRGAQVNTEAFF. The CDR3, as DNA: TGTGCCAGCCGGGGGGCCCAGGTGAACACTGAAGCTTTCTTT.

The chain has TRBV10-3 and TRBJ1-2, with 10 bases aligning to TRBD1. Germline CDR1 reads ENHRY; CDR2 reads SYGVKD. The trim removed 10 bases at V and 4 bases at J, leaving 6 bases unmatched. The CDR3 loop spans 13 amino acids. The CDR3 DNA is TGTGCCACGAGACAGGGGGCGGTCTATGGCTACACCTTC. Encoded protein: CATRQGAVYGYTF.

This chain links TRBV7-3 with TRBJ2-5; possibly TRBD2 for D (5 bases). Trimming left V 0 bases short and J 5 bases short, with 10 bases between. CDR1 and CDR2 (germline): SGHTA, FQGTGA. This CDR3 spans 14 amino acids. CDR3 loop: CASSLTGSSETQYF. Here the CDR3 DNA reads TGTGCCAGCAGCTTAACTGGGAGTTCGGAGACCCAGTACTTC.

The chain recombines TRBV15 with TRBJ1-5; D unclear. This CDR3 contains 14 residues. Trimming stripped 3 bases from V and 1 base from J, with 7 bases between. Germline V lookup: CDR1 LNHNV, CDR2 YYDKDF (reference sequence). CDR3 nucleotide sequence: TGTGCCACCAGCAGGAGGGTAAGCAATCAGCCCCAGCATTTT. It codes for CATSRRVSNQPQHF.

This chain connects TRBV11-2 to TRBJ1-2, with D uncertain. From germline, CDR1 is SGHAT and CDR2 FQNNGV. The CDR3 has 16 residues. V gave up 3 bases and J gave up 6 bases, with 20 bases separating them. DNA of the CDR3: TGTGCCAGCAGCTTCTTCCCTTCGTCCGGCGCGGATGGCTACACCTTC. Its protein product is CASSFFPSSGADGYTF.

The chain uses TRBV13 and TRBJ2-3; D perhaps matches TRBD2 (6 bases). CDR3 size: 14 residues. V lost 8 bases, J lost 0 bases, and 12 bases lay in between. CDR1 is PRHDT, CDR2 FYEKMQ, per germline (reference sequence). CDR3 DNA: TGTGCCAGCGAGCGGCGGGACAGCACAGATACGCAGTATTTT. This sequence encodes CASERRDSTDTQYF.

The chain carries TRBV10-3 and TRBJ2-7; D might be TRBD1 (6 bases). V lost 0 bases and J lost 9, with 18 bases in between. CDR1 and CDR2 from the germline V gene are ENHRY and SYGVKD. The CDR3 is made up of 15 amino acids. This chain's CDR3 is CAISESEGVLIRQYF. CDR3 DNA: TGTGCCATCAGTGAGTCTGAGGGGGTCCTGATCAGGCAGTACTTC.

The chain carries TRBV20-1 and TRBJ2-1; D uncertain. The germline CDR1 and CDR2 sequences are DFQATT and SNEGSKA (reference sequence). The CDR3 contains 11 residues. Between the trimmed V and J ends, which lost 7 bases and 7 bases, there was a span of 11 bases. Here the CDR3 DNA reads TGCAGTGTTAAGTCGCTAAATGAGCAGTTCTTC. As protein: CSVKSLNEQFF.

The chain recombines TRBV10-3 with TRBJ2-3; 9 bases match TRBD2. The CDR3 has 14 amino acids. CDR1 and CDR2 from the germline V gene are ENHRY and SYGVKD. After removal of 10 bases from V and 3 bases from J, the junction contained 8 bases not matched to a gene. The CDR3 region is CATLDSGRTDTQYF. In nucleotides, the CDR3 is TGTGCCACCCTGGACAGCGGGAGGACAGATACGCAGTATTTT.

The chain joins TRBV6-2 or TRBV6-3 to TRBJ2-1; D uncertain. The V gene's germline CDR1 is MNHEY and CDR2 SVGEGT. CDR3 length: 13 residues. Trimming cost V 2 bases and J 10 bases, with 12 bases left between them. The CDR3 DNA sequence: TGTGCCAGCAGTTACCCCCCTTCTAAGGAGCAGTTCTTC. It codes for CASSYPPSKEQFF.